The source of this TCR beta chain is a study of response to subunit inactivated influenza vaccine. General study findings and limits: New T cells are recruited in small numbers by each seasonal influenza vaccination, according to the authors' suggestion.

A few counts support this clonotype. The antigen is undetermined. The CDR3 runs to 17 residues. CDR1 and CDR2 from the germline V gene are DFQATT and SNEGSKA (reference sequence). Trimming took 1 base from V and 4 from J; bases not matched to a gene: 11. MiXCR, run by TCRdb on the RT-PCR reads, gives a single entry per CDR3 protein. The sample shows roughly 650,000 distinct CDR3 sequences, approximately 15% of them seen only once. This TCR derives from a man aged 50 to 59 who received an inactivated influenza vaccine. The sample here was PBMCs from blood, taken approximately 15 days before vaccination. The V and J genes are TRBV20-1 and TRBJ2-1; TRBD2 aligns across 9 bases. The CDR3: CSARGGLAGVNYNEQFF. DNA for the CDR3: TGCAGTGCTAGAGGGGGATTAGCGGGGGTCAATTACAATGAGCAGTTCTTC.